This is a list of T cell receptor beta chains from one sample in a study of graft-versus-host responses after intestinal transplantation. The table came from immunoSEQ multiplex PCR; TCRdb's copy has only in-frame clones and leaves some out. The data hold about 130,000 clones, with approximately 92% observed a single time. The antigens these receptors bind are not known. Source: unstimulated CD4+ T cells sorted from spleen or lymph node cells, taken before intestinal transplant. These receptors were taken from a human donor who received an intestinal transplant. Each CDR3 is given with its conserved first and last residue.

len,v_gene,j_gene,CDR3aa
14,TRBV18,TRBJ1-5,CASSPTGFNQPQHF
18,TRBV5-1,TRBJ1-4,CASSLAALRGHRREKLFF
13,TRBV6-1,TRBJ1-2,CASRLGQGNGYTF
13,TRBV11-3,TRBJ2-1,CASSLDVLGEQFF
14,TRBV5-1,TRBJ2-7,CASSLGRTNDEQYF
17,TRBV15,TRBJ1-3,CATSRDRGLISGNTIYF
13,TRBV18,TRBJ1-1,CASSFQLNTEAFF
12,TRBV5-1,TRBJ1-2,CASSSSEGGYTF
14,TRBV5-6,TRBJ1-4,CASSPRSKHEKLFF
14,TRBV5-1,TRBJ1-2,CASTPGLINYGYTF
14,TRBV5-4,TRBJ1-6,CASSTPDYNSPLHF
14,TRBV7-6,TRBJ2-1,CASSSGGPYNEQFF
13,TRBV5-1,TRBJ1-1,CASSREMNTEAFF
16,TRBV5-6,TRBJ1-5,CASSLGRGFSNQPQHF
13,TRBV7-9,TRBJ1-5,CASSYTGSEPQHF
15,TRBV7-2,TRBJ2-5,CASSLSLAVQETQYF
16,TRBV2,TRBJ1-1,CASSGRWGAANTEAFF
13,TRBV10-3,TRBJ1-2,CAISEDSVYGYTF
16,TRBV27,TRBJ1-5,CASSLRGEGGNQPQHF
13,TRBV30,TRBJ2-7,CAWGRVQSYEQYF
15,TRBV5-5,TRBJ1-3,CASSHDRGAGNTIYF
15,TRBV6-1,TRBJ2-7,CASSDRVVVSYEQYF
13,TRBV6-5,TRBJ2-5,CASSSRYQETQYF
14,TRBV15,TRBJ1-3,CATSREGQGYTIYF
17,TRBV6-1,TRBJ1-5,CASSDSRAFNSNQPQHF
13,TRBV11-3,TRBJ1-1,CASSPPDITEAFF
12,TRBV5-1,TRBJ2-5,CASSRNQETQYF
13,TRBV29-1,TRBJ1-1,CSVAPRGITEAFF
14,TRBV2,TRBJ2-5,CASSALGGEETQYF
13,TRBV7-9,TRBJ2-7,CASSFTGGYEQYF
12,TRBV5-5,TRBJ2-3,CASSILTDTQYF
14,TRBV30,TRBJ2-2,CAWRSNANTGELFF
15,TRBV7-9,TRBJ2-2,CASSYPGVDIGELFF
16,TRBV6-5,TRBJ2-1,CASSWSNRGMYNEQFF
15,TRBV5-1,TRBJ2-7,CASSPRQGRSYEQYF
15,TRBV7-9,TRBJ1-2,CASSTGTGGRGGYTF
16,TRBV11-2,TRBJ2-1,CASSLLVRLAGNEQFF
16,TRBV5-1,TRBJ2-5,CASSFLLAGGQETQYF
13,TRBV7-9,TRBJ2-7,CATSSRGPYEQYF
15,TRBV28,TRBJ2-1,CASSRSGGGYNEQFF
17,TRBV18,TRBJ2-7,CASSPLVTGTSFVEQYF
15,TRBV27,TRBJ1-1,CASSLSRGLNTEAFF
15,TRBV5-4,TRBJ2-5,CASSPGLAGQETQYF
11,TRBV19,TRBJ2-7,CASSMGTEQYF
15,TRBV11-2,TRBJ1-2,CASRGSGGVINGYTF
14,TRBV19,TRBJ1-3,CASRQVPSGNTIYF
14,TRBV10-3,TRBJ2-4,CAISPNKPENIQYF
12,TRBV30,TRBJ1-2,CAWGEPNYGYTF
14,TRBV19,TRBJ1-1,CASSVNLGYTEAFF
16,TRBV2,TRBJ1-3,CASSRSFKGSGNTIYF
13,TRBV10-1,TRBJ1-1,CASSAASSTEAFF
15,TRBV6-1,TRBJ1-5,CASSSTGYSNQPQHF
13,TRBV4-2,TRBJ1-2,CASSQDLFGGYTF
14,TRBV5-1,TRBJ2-7,CASSLEIRAYEQYF
15,TRBV7-2,TRBJ2-1,CASSTGQGGYNEQFF
14,TRBV5-6,TRBJ1-2,CASSLVGGGYGYTF
14,TRBV6-1,TRBJ1-2,CASTSHFGVSGYTF
17,TRBV11-2,TRBJ2-3,CASSSRVAGTSTDTQYF
13,TRBV6-5,TRBJ1-4,CASSPMDRVKLFF
21,TRBV4-2,TRBJ2-6,CASSQELKYGTGGHGANVLTF